This T cell receptor beta chain appears in the sequencing data of a study of blood T cell repertoires in COVID-19. At the level of the study: Material from acute and convalescent COVID-19 was sourced from the United States, Italy and Spain. The analysed material was cDNA or gDNA that came from T cells, B-cell-depleted T cells, or PBMCs.

In the original analysis: From reference gene primer amplification, estimates of nucleated cell counts were derived. Method: immunoSEQ multiplex PCR; TCRdb's copy keeps in-frame clones and lacks some. V, J and clone size were drawn from that table, and D and trimming were deduced from the DNA. The profile shows more than 85,000 clones, around 84% of them singletons. From germline, CDR1 is MNHEY and CDR2 SVGAGI. V lost 9 bases to trimming and J lost 4 bases; unmatched junction nucleotides: 9. The CDR3 has 14 residues. This clonotype was obtained from a man aged 80 or over with acute or convalescent COVID-19. The sample was peripheral blood. The chain is built from TRBV6-5 and TRBJ1-5, with 7 bases aligning to TRBD1. The CDR3 bases are TGTGCCAGTAACCGACAGGGTGTTAATCAGCCCCAGCATTTT. Translated: CASNRQGVNQPQHF.